This TCR beta chain was sequenced in a study of early T cells in non-severe SARS-CoV-2 infection. Study information: The authors sequenced bulk RNA from unsorted whole blood, leaving chains unpaired.

The protocol attached unique molecular identifiers to individual cDNA molecules. MiXCR was run by TCRdb on the 5' RACE reads, yielding one entry per CDR3 protein. The sample has tens of thousands of distinct CDR3 sequences, less than 15% seen once. This CDR3 region has 13 residues. CDR1 and CDR2 from the germline V gene are SEHNR and FQNEAQ (reference sequence). Trimming left V 4 bases short and J 4 bases short, with 8 bases between. This clonotype was counted only a few times. The antigen is not known. Findings of the study overall: Matching against VDJdb likely underestimated virus-specific expansions, favoring anti-spike CD8.

The sample was whole blood, taken at baseline. The genes are TRBV7-9 and TRBJ1-5; the D gene is possibly TRBD1 (6 bases). This TCR derives from an adult who was a healthcare worker with PCR-confirmed SARS-CoV-2 infection or an uninfected control (not recorded which). The CDR3 sequence: CASSSDRNQPQHF. DNA of the CDR3: TGTGCCAGCAGCTCCGACAGGAATCAGCCCCAGCATTTT.